The rows below give T cell receptor beta chains drawn from one sample of a study of metastatic and nonmetastatic thyroid tumors. TCRdb reprocessed the PCR reads using MiXCR. The sample includes 14,000 to 15,000 clones, roughly a quarter of them seen just once. The material sequenced was tumor tissue. These receptor sequences come from a female donor with papillary thyroid cancer or a benign thyroid nodule (not recorded which). Some clones in this sample may be carry-over from other donors' samples. The CDR3 runs from the conserved cysteine through the conserved F or W. The D gene is left open where the match is weak. Some rows mark clone size as missing; the rest say once, few, many or name a class of expanded clone.

.	TRBD1	TRBV10-1	TRBJ1-1	CASRGQANTEAFF	TGCGCCAGCAGGGGACAGGCGAACACTGAAGCTTTCTTT
many	TRBD2	TRBV6-4	TRBJ2-2	CASSDLAGTGELFF	TGTGCCAGCAGTGATCTAGCGGGCACCGGGGAGCTGTTTTTT
many	.	TRBV4-2	TRBJ2-7	CASSQDRRGELNEQYF	TGTGCCAGCAGCCAAGATCGGAGGGGTGAGTTGAACGAGCAGTACTTC
few	.	TRBV20-1	TRBJ1-1	CSADGSDSHTEAFF	TGCAGTGCAGACGGATCCGACAGCCACACTGAAGCTTTCTTT
.	.	TRBV4-1	TRBJ2-5	CASSQDRRTQETQYF	TGCGCCAGCAGCCAAGATCGCCGGACCCAGGAGACCCAGTACTTC
many	.	TRBV4-1	TRBJ2-3	CASSQDTDTQYF	TGCGCCAGCAGCCAAGACACAGATACGCAGTATTTT
.	.	TRBV20-1	TRBJ2-1	CSADLGSVDEQFF	TGCAGTGCGGACCTCGGGTCGGTGGATGAGCAGTTCTTC
medium-sized	.	TRBV20-1	TRBJ1-6	CSARDTRQGVRSPLHF	TGCAGTGCTAGAGATACAAGGCAGGGAGTAAGGTCACCCCTCCACTTT
many	TRBD2	TRBV5-1	TRBJ2-7	CASSLLAGGRYEQYF	TGCGCCAGCAGCTTGTTAGCGGGAGGACGATACGAGCAGTACTTC
medium-sized	.	TRBV6-1	TRBJ2-3	CASSTDLVQDTQYF	TGTGCCAGCAGCACAGACCTAGTGCAGGATACGCAGTATTTT
.	.	TRBV6-1	TRBJ2-2	CASSSGGAGTGELFF	TGTGCCAGCAGTTCAGGTGGCGCGGGCACCGGGGAGCTGTTTTTT
many	.	TRBV30	TRBJ2-2	CAWSGVANTGELFF	TGTGCCTGGAGTGGGGTCGCGAACACCGGGGAGCTGTTTTTT
.	TRBD2	TRBV13	TRBJ2-7	CASSPTVGLSTYEQYF	TGTGCCAGCAGTCCCACGGTGGGACTATCAACCTACGAGCAGTACTTC
.	TRBD1	TRBV6-5	TRBJ2-7	CASSFQGDGEQYF	TGTGCCAGCAGTTTTCAGGGGGACGGCGAGCAGTACTTC
.	.	TRBV6-1	TRBJ1-2	CASSPANTFFGYTF	TGTGCCAGCAGTCCCGCTAATACCTTTTTTGGCTACACCTTC
few	.	TRBV19	TRBJ2-3	CASAGARTDTQYF	TGTGCCAGTGCAGGGGCGCGCACAGATACGCAGTATTTT
.	.	TRBV20-1	TRBJ1-6	CSALGPNSPLHF	TGCAGTGCTTTGGGCCCAAATTCACCCCTCCACTTT
many	.	TRBV6-1	TRBJ2-3	CASGFTDTQYF	TGTGCCAGCGGATTCACAGATACGCAGTATTTT
.	.	TRBV6-5	TRBJ2-7	CASSYSGSYEQYF	TGTGCCAGCAGTTACTCTGGCTCCTACGAGCAGTACTTC
.	TRBD1	TRBV20-1	TRBJ1-3	CSSSLDRAQNTIYF	TGCAGTTCTAGCCTGGACAGGGCGCAGAACACCATATATTTT
.	.	TRBV6-1	TRBJ2-7	CASRRDSSYEQYF	TGTGCCAGCAGAAGAGACAGCTCCTACGAGCAGTACTTC
.	TRBD1	TRBV9	TRBJ2-7	CASSPAQGPTYEHYF	TGTGCCAGCAGCCCCGCACAGGGGCCTACCTACGAGCATTACTTC
many	.	TRBV7-9	TRBJ2-1	CASSFGPLEGPYNEQFF	TGTGCCAGCAGCTTCGGCCCGCTCGAGGGGCCCTACAATGAGCAGTTCTTC
.	.	TRBV6-6	TRBJ1-5	CASSYSILGRQPQHF	TGTGCCAGCAGTTACTCGATCCTAGGGCGTCAGCCACAGCATTTT
few	TRBD1	TRBV12-3/TRBV12-4	TRBJ1-2	CASSRQGANYGYTF	TGTGCCAGCAGTCGACAGGGGGCTAACTATGGCTACACCTTC
.	.	TRBV20-1	TRBJ2-5	CSAEWDDETKYF	TGCAGTGCTGAGTGGGACGACGAGACCAAGTACTTC
.	TRBD2	TRBV11-2	TRBJ2-1	CASSSGLAGGNEQFF	TGTGCCAGCAGCTCGGGACTAGCGGGAGGTAATGAGCAGTTCTTC
.	TRBD1	TRBV5-8	TRBJ1-4	CASSNGQAKAATNEKLFF	TGTGCCAGCAGCAATGGACAGGCAAAGGCTGCAACTAATGAAAAACTGTTTTTT
once	.	TRBV7-3	TRBJ2-5	CASSSSGTEQYTQYF	TGTGCCAGCAGCTCAAGCGGGACAGAGCAATATACCCAGTACTTC
large	.	TRBV5-1	TRBJ1-6	CASSLVSGGGSPLHF	TGCGCCAGCAGCTTGGTATCCGGGGGCGGTTCACCCCTCCACTTT
medium-sized	.	TRBV6-1	TRBJ1-2	CASRAERGANGYTF	TGTGCCAGCAGGGCGGAACGGGGGGCGAATGGCTACACCTTC
.	TRBD2	TRBV24-1	TRBJ2-1	CATSDIAGKYNEQFF	TGTGCCACCAGTGACATAGCGGGGAAGTACAATGAGCAGTTCTTC
few	.	TRBV6-9	TRBJ2-7	CASSLGGEQYF	TGTGCCAGCAGTTTAGGAGGCGAGCAGTACTTC
many	.	TRBV18	TRBJ2-2	CASSRGRGQNTGELFF	TGTGCCAGCTCACGGGGCAGGGGACAAAACACCGGGGAGCTGTTTTTT
many	.	TRBV7-9	TRBJ2-3	CASSLYTGGTDTQYF	TGTGCCAGCAGCTTATATACGGGAGGCACAGATACGCAGTATTTT
many	.	TRBV3-1	TRBJ1-5	CASSQSAGGPQHF	TGTGCCAGCAGCCAATCCGCCGGCGGACCCCAGCATTTT
many	.	TRBV20-1	TRBJ2-1	CSALGGTYEQFF	TGCAGTGCTCTTGGTGGGACCTATGAGCAGTTCTTC
few	TRBD1	TRBV28	TRBJ1-2	CASNLQGVGGYTF	TGTGCCAGCAACCTACAGGGGGTCGGTGGCTACACCTTC
.	TRBD2	TRBV20-1	TRBJ2-4	CSAYLLGGGAKNIQYF	TGCAGTGCGTATCTGCTCGGGGGGGGAGCCAAAAACATTCAGTACTTC